A selection of T cell receptor beta chains follows, all from one sample in a study of cytomegalovirus exposure and HLA in healthy donors. Assay: immunoSEQ multiplex PCR; the TCRdb copy retains only in-frame clones and omits some. The sample lists around 240,000 clones, around 80% occurring once. The sequenced material came from PBMCs. These TCRs come from a woman aged 40 to 50 in good health and CMV-seropositive. Both conserved end residues are part of each CDR3. The D gene is left open where the match is weak. Some rows have no size entry. The others give once, few or many, or a class for an expanded clone.

TRBV28	TRBJ1-2	once	TRBD1	TGTGCCAGCAGTCCGCGGACAGGGGGAAATTTAGATGGCTACACCTTC	CASSPRTGGNLDGYTF
TRBV2	TRBJ2-4	-	-	TGTGCCAGCAGTGACGGGACATATATAGCCAAAAACATTCAGTACTTC	CASSDGTYIAKNIQYF
TRBV4-3	TRBJ2-5	once	TRBD2	TGCGCCAGCAGCCAAGGACTAGCGGGGAGGCTTCAAGAGACCCAGTACTTC	CASSQGLAGRLQETQYF
TRBV9	TRBJ1-6	-	TRBD1	TGTGCCAGCAGCGTATCGGACAGGGATAATTCACCCCTCCACTTT	CASSVSDRDNSPLHF
TRBV2	TRBJ1-5	-	TRBD1	TGTGCCAGCAGTGTAATGACAGGGCTCAATCAGCCCCAGCATTTT	CASSVMTGLNQPQHF
TRBV14	TRBJ1-1	-	-	TGTGCCAGCAGCCAAAACACGAACACTGAAGCTTTCTTT	CASSQNTNTEAFF
TRBV6-6	TRBJ1-6	-	-	TGTGCCAGCAGTTACAGGGGCAGGAATTCCCCCCTCCACTTT	CASSYRGRNSPLHF
TRBV7-8	TRBJ2-6	-	-	TGTGCCAGCAGCTTAGTAGGGGGCTCTGGGGCCAACGTCCTGACTTTC	CASSLVGGSGANVLTF
TRBV18	TRBJ1-3	-	-	TGTGCCAGCTCAGAAAACAGGGCAGGCTCTGGAAACACCATATATTTT	CASSENRAGSGNTIYF
TRBV7-2	TRBJ1-1	-	-	TGTGCCAGCAGCCCCCTTAACACTGAAGCTTTCTTT	CASSPLNTEAFF
TRBV4-1	TRBJ1-5	-	-	TGCGCCAGCAGCAGGGGGGGGGATCAGCCCCAGCATTTT	CASSRGGDQPQHF
TRBV2	TRBJ1-2	-	TRBD1	TGTGCCAGCAGCCAGACAGGGAGCGGTGGCTACACCTTC	CASSQTGSGGYTF
TRBV11-3	TRBJ2-7	-	-	TGTGCCAGCAGCTTACGGAGCGAGCAGTACTTC	CASSLRSEQYF
TRBV11-2	TRBJ1-2	few	-	TGTGCCAGCAGCGCAGCAGGGTTTAACTATGGCTACACCTTC	CASSAAGFNYGYTF
TRBV7-3	TRBJ1-1	-	-	TGTGCCAGCAGCTCGGACAGGAACACTGAAGCTTTCTTT	CASSSDRNTEAFF
TRBV19	TRBJ1-2	-	TRBD1	TGTGCCAGTCGCAGGACAGGGGGCATCTATGGCTACACCTTC	CASRRTGGIYGYTF
TRBV19	TRBJ1-6	-	-	TGTGCCAGTAGTATGGCCAAGGGGGATTCACCCCTCCACTTT	CASSMAKGDSPLHF
TRBV11-3	TRBJ1-2	-	TRBD1	TGTGCCAGCAGCTTAGGACAGGGGGGCAACTATGGCTACACCTTC	CASSLGQGGNYGYTF
TRBV5-1	TRBJ2-5	-	TRBD1	TGCGCCAGCAGCTTACAGGGGGTCGGGGAGACCCAGTACTTC	CASSLQGVGETQYF
TRBV12-5	TRBJ2-1	once	TRBD1	TGTGCTAGTGGTCTTAGACAGGGCAATGAGCAGTTCTTC	CASGLRQGNEQFF
TRBV30	TRBJ1-4	-	TRBD1	TGTGCCTGGGGGAGGACAGGGCCTGAAAAACTGTTTTTT	CAWGRTGPEKLFF
TRBV6-6	TRBJ1-3	-	-	TGTGCCAGCAGGCCGGGACATAACTCTGGAAACACCATATATTTT	CASRPGHNSGNTIYF
TRBV30	TRBJ2-3	-	-	TGTGCCTGGAGTCAGGGCCTCACAGATACGCAGTATTTT	CAWSQGLTDTQYF
TRBV19	TRBJ1-2	-	TRBD1	TGTGCCACCGCGAGTCAAGGACAGGGGAGTTTTGGCTACACCTTC	CATASQGQGSFGYTF
TRBV27	TRBJ2-7	-	TRBD1	TGTGCCAGCAGGGAAGGACAGGGGAGAACCTACGAGCAGTACTTC	CASREGQGRTYEQYF
TRBV1	TRBJ1-2	-	-	TGCACCAGCAACCTACAGGGAGCTAACTATGGCTACACCTTC	CTSNLQGANYGYTF
TRBV30	TRBJ1-4	-	-	TGTGCCTGGAGTGCGAGAGAACAACTGTTTTTT	CAWSAREQLFF
TRBV30	TRBJ2-7	-	TRBD2	TGTGCCTGGAGTGTGGGTAGCGGGGACTACGAGCAGTACTTC	CAWSVGSGDYEQYF
TRBV6-5	TRBJ2-1	-	-	TGTGCCAGCAGTTACGCCGACAGCTACAATGAGCAGTTCTTC	CASSYADSYNEQFF
TRBV5-1	TRBJ2-7	-	TRBD2	TGCGCCAGCAGCCAAACTAGCGGGAGCTACGAGCAGTACTTC	CASSQTSGSYEQYF
TRBV15	TRBJ1-5	-	-	TGTGCCACCAGCAGAGTGGCACAGCAACAGCCCCAGCATTTT	CATSRVAQQQPQHF
TRBV6-5	TRBJ1-2	few	-	TGTGCCAGCAGTTACAGGGGTTACTACACCTTC	CASSYRGYYTF
TRBV6-6	TRBJ1-4	-	-	TGTGCCAGCATCCGGGGATTTAATGAAAAACTGTTTTTT	CASIRGFNEKLFF
TRBV6-5	TRBJ1-5	-	-	TGTGCCAGCCGGACAGATAGCAATCAGCCCCAGCATTTT	CASRTDSNQPQHF
TRBV6-4	TRBJ2-1	-	TRBD2	TGTGCCAGCAGTGACTCGGCTAGCGGCTACAATGAGCAGTTCTTC	CASSDSASGYNEQFF
TRBV7-9	TRBJ2-7	-	TRBD1	TGTGCCAGCAGCCAGGGGGAAGGGGGCTACGAGCAGTACTTC	CASSQGEGGYEQYF
TRBV6-5	TRBJ2-1	-	-	TGTGCCAGCAAGGGGTATTACAATGAGCAGTTCTTC	CASKGYYNEQFF
TRBV7-9	TRBJ2-5	-	TRBD2	TGTGCCAGCAGCCATACTAGCGGGGGCCCGGGAGAGACCCAGTACTTC	CASSHTSGGPGETQYF
TRBV7-6	TRBJ1-5	few	-	TGTGCCAGCAGCTTAGAAATGGGGGCGTTTGTCGGGGATAGCAATCAGCCCCAGCATTTT	CASSLEMGAFVGDSNQPQHF